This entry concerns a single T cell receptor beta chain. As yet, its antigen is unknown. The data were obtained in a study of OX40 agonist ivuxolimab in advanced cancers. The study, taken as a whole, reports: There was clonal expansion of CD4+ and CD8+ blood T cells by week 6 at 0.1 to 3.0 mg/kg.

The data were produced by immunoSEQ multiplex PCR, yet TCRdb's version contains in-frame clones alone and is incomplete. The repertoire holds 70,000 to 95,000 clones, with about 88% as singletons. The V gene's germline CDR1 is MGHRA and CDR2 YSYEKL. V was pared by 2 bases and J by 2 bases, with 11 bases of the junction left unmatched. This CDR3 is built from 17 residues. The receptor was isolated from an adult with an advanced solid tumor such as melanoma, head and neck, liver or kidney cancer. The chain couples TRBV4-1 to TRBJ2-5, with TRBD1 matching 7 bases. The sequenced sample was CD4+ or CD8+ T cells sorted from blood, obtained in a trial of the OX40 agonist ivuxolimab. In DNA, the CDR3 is TGCGCCAGCAGCCAACCTATAATCCGGGACAGTCAAGAGACCCAGTACTTC. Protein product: CASSQPIIRDSQETQYF.